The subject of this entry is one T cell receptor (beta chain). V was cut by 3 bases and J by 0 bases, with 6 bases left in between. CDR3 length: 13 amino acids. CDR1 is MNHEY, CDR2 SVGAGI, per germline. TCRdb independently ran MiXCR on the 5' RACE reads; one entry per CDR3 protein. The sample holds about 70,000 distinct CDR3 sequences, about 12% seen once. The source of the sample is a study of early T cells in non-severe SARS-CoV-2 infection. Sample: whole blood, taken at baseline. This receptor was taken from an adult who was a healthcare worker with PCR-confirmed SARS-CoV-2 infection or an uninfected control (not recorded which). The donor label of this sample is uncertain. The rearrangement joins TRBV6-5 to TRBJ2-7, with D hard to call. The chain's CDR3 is CASSYTVSYEQYF. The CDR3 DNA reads TGTGCCAGCAGTTATACAGTCTCCTACGAGCAGTACTTC.